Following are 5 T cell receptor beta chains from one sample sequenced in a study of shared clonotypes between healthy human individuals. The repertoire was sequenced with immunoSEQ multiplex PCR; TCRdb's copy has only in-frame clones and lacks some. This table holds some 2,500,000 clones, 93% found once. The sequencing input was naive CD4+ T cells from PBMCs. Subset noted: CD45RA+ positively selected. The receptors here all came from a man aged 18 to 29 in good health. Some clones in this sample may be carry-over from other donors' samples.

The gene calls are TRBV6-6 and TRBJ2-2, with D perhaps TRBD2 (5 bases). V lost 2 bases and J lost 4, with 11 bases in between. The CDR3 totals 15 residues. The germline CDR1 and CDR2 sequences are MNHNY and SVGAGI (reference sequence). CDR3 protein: CASSYGPEVTGELFF. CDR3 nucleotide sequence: TGTGCCAGCAGTTACGGTCCGGAGGTCACCGGGGAGCTGTTTTTT.

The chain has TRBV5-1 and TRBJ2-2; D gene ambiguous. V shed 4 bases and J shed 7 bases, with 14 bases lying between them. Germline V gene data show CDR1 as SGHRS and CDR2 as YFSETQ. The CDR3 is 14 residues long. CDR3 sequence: CASSPEGSGGELFF. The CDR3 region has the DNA TGCGCCAGCAGCCCCGAAGGATCCGGCGGGGAGCTGTTTTTT. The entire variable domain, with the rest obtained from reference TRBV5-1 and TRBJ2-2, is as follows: KAGVTQTPRYLIKTRGQQVTLSCSPISGHRSVSWYQQTPGQGLQFLFEYFSETQRNKGNFPGRFSGRQFSNSRSEMNVSTLELGDSALYLCASSPEGSGGELFFGEGSRLTVL.

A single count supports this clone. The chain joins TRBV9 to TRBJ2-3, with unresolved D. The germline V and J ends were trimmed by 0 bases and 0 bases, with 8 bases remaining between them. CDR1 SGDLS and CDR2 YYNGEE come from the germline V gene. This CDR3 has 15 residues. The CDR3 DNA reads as TGTGCCAGCAGCGTAGACGATGTTAGCACAGATACGCAGTATTTT. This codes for CASSVDDVSTDTQYF.

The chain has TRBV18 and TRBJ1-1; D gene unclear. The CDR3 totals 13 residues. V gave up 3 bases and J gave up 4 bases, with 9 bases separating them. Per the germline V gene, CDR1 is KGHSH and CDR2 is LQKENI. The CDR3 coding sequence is TGTGCCAGCTCACCCTCCCTCGCCACTGAAGCTTTCTTT. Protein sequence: CASSPSLATEAFF. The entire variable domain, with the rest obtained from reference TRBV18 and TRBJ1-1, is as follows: NAGVMQNPRHLVRRRGQEARLRCSPMKGHSHVYWYRQLPEEGLKFMVYLQKENIIDESGMPKERFSAEFPKEGPSILRIQQVVRGDSAAYFCASSPSLATEAFFGQGTRLTVV.

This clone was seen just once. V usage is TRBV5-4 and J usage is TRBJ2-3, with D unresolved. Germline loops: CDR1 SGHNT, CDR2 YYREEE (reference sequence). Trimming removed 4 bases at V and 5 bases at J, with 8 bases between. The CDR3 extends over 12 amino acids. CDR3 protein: CASSPFRDTQYF. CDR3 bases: TGTGCCAGCAGCCCCTTCCGAGATACGCAGTATTTT.